These T cell receptor beta chains were read from a single sample in a study of blood T cell repertoires in COVID-19. Generated by immunoSEQ multiplex PCR, the TCRdb table keeps only in-frame clones and is missing some. This table has approximately 440,000 clones, 87% appearing once. Sequenced input: PBMCs or T cells enriched from blood (not recorded which). Receptor source: a young woman who had recovered from COVID-19. CDR3s include the opening cysteine and the closing phenylalanine or tryptophan. Fields, in order: clone size, J gene, V gene, D gene, CDR3 DNA, CDR3 protein. D genes are given only for firm matches. Some rows mark clone size as missing; the rest say once, few, many or name a class of expanded clone.

>once|TRBJ1-6|TRBV12-3/TRBV12-4|.
TGTGCCAGCAGTTTTAACAGAGATACACCCCTCCACTTT
CASSFNRDTPLHF
>.|TRBJ2-1|TRBV7-9|.
TGTGCCAGCAGCCCGGACTTTAGCCGCAATGAGCAGTTCTTC
CASSPDFSRNEQFF
>.|TRBJ2-1|TRBV7-2|TRBD2
TGTGCCAGCAGCGACGTGATCGGAGCGGGGGCGTACAATGAGCAGTTCTTC
CASSDVIGAGAYNEQFF
>.|TRBJ1-1|TRBV7-9|.
TGTGCCAGCAGCTGGACAGAAGACCCCGACGGGACTGAAGCTTTCTTT
CASSWTEDPDGTEAFF
>.|TRBJ2-3|TRBV19|TRBD1
TGTGCCAGTAGTTTTGGGACAGGGCGGGATAAGGGAGATACGCAGTATTTT
CASSFGTGRDKGDTQYF
>once|TRBJ2-3|TRBV27|TRBD1
TGTGCCAGCACCAAGACAGGGACAGATACGCAGTATTTT
CASTKTGTDTQYF
>.|TRBJ1-4|TRBV19|.
TGTGCCAGTAGTACCGCAACCTTCAGCCCACTGGAGGAAAAACTGTTTTTT
CASSTATFSPLEEKLFF
>.|TRBJ1-1|TRBV6-1|TRBD1
TGTGCCAGCAGTGACGGGACAGGGGGAACGGCTTTCTTT
CASSDGTGGTAFF
>.|TRBJ1-2|TRBV4-2|.
TGTGCCAGCAGCCAAGAGGCGGGCAGGGAGGCCCATGGCTACACCTTC
CASSQEAGREAHGYTF
>.|TRBJ2-7|TRBV12-5|.
TGTGCTAGTGTCTTGCGGGGGCCACTTAACTACGAGCAGTACTTC
CASVLRGPLNYEQYF
>.|TRBJ2-5|TRBV28|.
TGTGCCAGCAGTCCCTTACAGGGAGCAGAGACCCAGTACTTC
CASSPLQGAETQYF
>.|TRBJ1-4|TRBV5-1|TRBD1
TGCGCCAGCGCGACCACGTTCTTACAGGGGGCTAGAGAAAAACTGTTTTTT
CASATTFLQGAREKLFF
>once|TRBJ2-7|TRBV5-6|.
TGTGCCAGGAGGGGGAGGGTAGGAACCTACGAGCAGTACTTC
CARRGRVGTYEQYF